A selection of T cell receptor beta chains follows, all from one sample in a study of shared clonotypes between healthy human individuals. Data came from immunoSEQ multiplex PCR; TCRdb stores just in-frame clones and leaves some out. The table records millions of clones, over 85% of them present only once. Source material: naive CD4+ T cells sorted from blood. The receptor source for this set is a young man in good health. Each CDR3 is given with its conserved first and last residue. D genes are given only for firm matches. The size field is filled for only some rows; it gives once, few, many or a size class.

clone size	D gene	V gene	J gene	CDR3 protein	CDR3 DNA
.	.	TRBV25-1	TRBJ1-1	CASSEQRGTEAFF	TGTGCCAGCAGTGAACAGCGGGGCACTGAAGCTTTCTTT
.	.	TRBV5-6	TRBJ1-3	CASSTLRETAGNTIYF	TGTGCCAGCAGCACCCTTCGCGAGACAGCCGGAAACACCATATATTTT
.	.	TRBV9	TRBJ2-3	CASSLSGGTRADTQYF	TGTGCCAGCAGCCTATCTGGGGGCACGAGGGCAGATACGCAGTATTTT
.	TRBD1	TRBV18	TRBJ1-4	CASSPGQGGTNEKLFF	TGTGCCAGCTCACCGGGACAGGGAGGAACTAATGAAAAACTGTTTTTT
.	.	TRBV5-1	TRBJ2-4	CASSSLEAGKNIQYF	TGCGCCAGCAGCTCACTTGAGGCAGGCAAAAACATTCAGTACTTC
.	.	TRBV19	TRBJ2-5	CASSFSPSLKETQYF	TGTGCCAGTAGTTTCTCCCCCTCCTTAAAAGAGACCCAGTACTTC
.	.	TRBV6-5	TRBJ1-2	CASSYGGRVYTF	TGTGCCAGCAGTTACGGCGGCCGCGTGTACACCTTC
.	TRBD2	TRBV9	TRBJ2-2	CASSSRRGGGVTGELFF	TGTGCCAGCAGCTCCCGTAGGGGCGGGGGGGTCACCGGGGAGCTGTTTTTT
.	.	TRBV28	TRBJ1-1	CASSPYRAPVGTEAFF	TGTGCCAGCAGTCCCTACAGGGCCCCGGTGGGAACTGAAGCTTTCTTT
.	.	TRBV27	TRBJ2-7	CASSPLMGASEQYF	TGTGCCAGCAGCCCCCTAATGGGGGCAAGTGAGCAGTACTTC
.	.	TRBV5-1	TRBJ1-2	CASSLTPLYGYTF	TGCGCCAGCAGCTTAACACCCCTCTATGGCTACACCTTC
once	TRBD2	TRBV11-2	TRBJ2-7	CASSDLAGVYEQYF	TGTGCCAGCAGCGATCTAGCGGGAGTCTACGAGCAGTACTTC
once	TRBD1	TRBV6-5	TRBJ1-2	CASRQGQNYGYTF	TGTGCCAGTAGACAGGGACAAAACTATGGCTACACCTTC
once	TRBD1	TRBV6-1	TRBJ1-5	CASRTGQDNQPQHF	TGTGCCAGCAGGACCGGACAGGACAATCAGCCCCAGCATTTT
.	.	TRBV11-2	TRBJ2-5	CASSLGMLETQYF	TGTGCCAGCAGCTTGGGGATGCTGGAGACCCAGTACTTC
.	.	TRBV19	TRBJ1-1	CASSIGRTMNTEAFF	TGTGCCAGTAGTATCGGCCGGACTATGAACACTGAAGCTTTCTTT
.	.	TRBV28	TRBJ2-7	CASSARGSSYEQYF	TGTGCCAGCAGTGCCCGGGGTAGCTCCTACGAGCAGTACTTC
.	TRBD1	TRBV10-2	TRBJ1-1	CASRATGGTEAFF	TGCGCCAGCAGGGCCACAGGGGGTACTGAAGCTTTCTTT
.	TRBD2	TRBV5-4	TRBJ2-3	CASSLRVGGTDTQYF	TGTGCCAGCAGCTTGCGGGTCGGGGGGACAGATACGCAGTATTTT
.	.	TRBV6-6	TRBJ2-7	CASSRPPSGEQYF	TGTGCCAGCAGCCGCCCCCCGTCGGGCGAGCAGTACTTC
.	.	TRBV5-1	TRBJ1-1	CASRAQAKENTEAFF	TGCGCCAGCCGGGCACAGGCCAAGGAGAACACTGAAGCTTTCTTT
.	.	TRBV19	TRBJ2-5	CASSRGLGETQYF	TGTGCCAGTAGTCGGGGACTCGGGGAGACCCAGTACTTC
once	TRBD1	TRBV5-1	TRBJ1-1	CASSLATGGANTEAFF	TGCGCCAGCAGCTTGGCGACAGGGGGGGCGAACACTGAAGCTTTCTTT
.	.	TRBV14	TRBJ2-7	CASSRGWREQYF	TGTGCCAGCAGCCGCGGTTGGCGCGAGCAGTACTTC
.	TRBD2	TRBV5-1	TRBJ2-7	CASSLEGSGRAPEQYF	TGCGCCAGCAGCTTGGAAGGGAGCGGGAGGGCCCCCGAGCAGTACTTC
.	.	TRBV10-2	TRBJ1-3	CASSESYRDSGNTIYF	TGCGCCAGCAGTGAGTCTTACCGCGACTCTGGAAACACCATATATTTT
.	.	TRBV6-1	TRBJ2-3	CASSERDSLQYF	TGTGCCAGCAGTGAACGGGATAGTTTGCAGTATTTT
.	.	TRBV7-9	TRBJ2-1	CASSSEIRYNEQFF	TGTGCCAGCAGCTCTGAGATACGTTACAATGAGCAGTTCTTC
.	TRBD1	TRBV6-6	TRBJ2-7	CASSSRTGGSYEQYF	TGTGCCAGCAGTTCGAGGACAGGTGGAAGCTACGAGCAGTACTTC
once	.	TRBV6-1	TRBJ2-5	CASSDSRVVQETQYF	TGTGCCAGCAGTGACTCACGGGTTGTCCAAGAGACCCAGTACTTC
.	TRBD2	TRBV5-4	TRBJ2-1	CASSSLAGGRNEQFF	TGTGCCAGCAGCTCACTAGCGGGAGGTCGCAATGAGCAGTTCTTC
.	.	TRBV4-1	TRBJ1-2	CASSQPKGGNYGYTF	TGCGCCAGCAGCCAACCCAAAGGGGGGAACTATGGCTACACCTTC
few	.	TRBV9	TRBJ1-3	CASSSDRYTIYF	TGTGCCAGCAGCAGCGATCGGTACACCATATATTTT
.	.	TRBV27	TRBJ2-7	CASSRSSYEQYF	TGTGCCAGCAGTAGAAGCTCCTACGAGCAGTACTTC
.	.	TRBV5-4	TRBJ2-3	CASSLEGTDTQYF	TGTGCCAGCAGCTTGGAAGGGACAGATACGCAGTATTTT
.	.	TRBV6-5	TRBJ1-1	CASSYGEYTEAFF	TGTGCCAGCAGTTATGGGGAGTACACTGAAGCTTTCTTT
.	TRBD1	TRBV10-2	TRBJ2-5	CASSDPDRVLKETQYF	TGCGCCAGCAGTGACCCGGACAGGGTCCTCAAAGAGACCCAGTACTTC
once	TRBD2	TRBV27	TRBJ2-7	CASSSDPGGYFIEQYF	TGTGCCAGCAGTTCCGACCCGGGGGGGTACTTTATCGAGCAGTACTTC
once	.	TRBV4-2	TRBJ2-5	CASSQDLPETQYF	TGTGCCAGCAGCCAAGATCTCCCAGAGACCCAGTACTTC
.	.	TRBV5-1	TRBJ1-1	CASSLAGAQGNTEAFF	TGCGCCAGCAGCTTGGCCGGGGCCCAGGGGAACACTGAAGCTTTCTTT
once	.	TRBV7-9	TRBJ1-5	CASSPDSWQPQHF	TGTGCCAGCAGCCCCGACAGTTGGCAGCCCCAGCATTTT
once	.	TRBV6-6	TRBJ1-3	CASSRSGGENTIYF	TGTGCCAGCAGCCGCAGCGGGGGAGAAAACACCATATATTTT
.	.	TRBV19	TRBJ1-1	CASRREIMNTEAFF	TGTGCCAGTAGGCGGGAGATCATGAACACTGAAGCTTTCTTT